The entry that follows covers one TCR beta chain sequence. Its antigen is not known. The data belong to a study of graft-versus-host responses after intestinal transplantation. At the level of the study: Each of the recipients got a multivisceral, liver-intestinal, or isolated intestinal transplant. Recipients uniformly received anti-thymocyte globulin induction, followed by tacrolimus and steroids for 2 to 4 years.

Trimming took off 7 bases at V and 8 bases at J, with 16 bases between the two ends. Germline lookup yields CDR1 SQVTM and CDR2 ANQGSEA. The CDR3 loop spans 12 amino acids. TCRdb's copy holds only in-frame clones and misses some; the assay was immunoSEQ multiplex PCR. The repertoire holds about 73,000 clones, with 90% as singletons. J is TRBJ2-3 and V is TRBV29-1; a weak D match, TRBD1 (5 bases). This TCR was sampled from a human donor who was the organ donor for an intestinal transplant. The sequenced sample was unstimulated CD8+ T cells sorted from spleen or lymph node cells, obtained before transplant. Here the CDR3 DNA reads TGCAGCGCAACTCAGGGATTAGGTACGCAGTATTTT. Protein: CSATQGLGTQYF.